This T cell receptor beta chain is from a study of tumor-infiltrating lymphocytes in localized non-small cell lung cancer. Turning to the study itself: Tumor tissue and non-adjacent uninvolved lung came from each patient. Study-level results: Tumor T-cell fraction from TCR sequencing was not associated with recurrence-free survival (p = 0.61). No T-cell fraction difference was seen between IM1 and IM2 tumors.

As for this clone: The antigen is undetermined.

Germline CDR1 is MNHEY and CDR2 is SVGAGI. V shed 7 bases and J 1 base; nucleotides not matched to a gene: 1. This CDR3 has 12 amino acids. TCRdb's copy holds only in-frame clones and misses some; the assay was immunoSEQ multiplex PCR. Here the sample spans thousands of clones, roughly 71% being singletons. The clonotype originates from a human donor with non-small cell lung cancer. The rearrangement joins TRBV6-5 to TRBJ2-7, with 7 bases lining up with TRBD1. The sample taken for sequencing was lung tumor tissue. The CDR3 DNA sequence: TGTGCCAGCAAACAGGGGTCCTACGAGCAGTACGTC. The encoded protein is CASKQGSYEQYV.